This T cell receptor beta chain is from a study of T-cell memory formation after mild COVID-19. The germline CDR1 and CDR2 sequences are DFQATT and SNEGSKA (reference sequence). V dropped 3 bases and J dropped 1 base, with 6 bases sitting between them. The CDR3 is made up of 12 amino acids. TCRdb analysed the 5' RACE reads with MiXCR anew, one entry per CDR3 protein. Altogether about 270,000 distinct CDR3 sequences are present, less than 20% being singletons, with the ten largest covering more than 2%. The source is an adult woman who had mild COVID-19 (a few samples of this study predate the infection). Cell type and time point are not known. Sequenced material: PBMCs or a T cell subset sorted from them (not recorded which). The chain couples TRBV20-1 to TRBJ1-1, with D hard to call. DNA for the CDR3: TGCAGTGCTAGTGTCAAGAACACTGAAGCTTTCTTT. This translates into CSASVKNTEAFF.